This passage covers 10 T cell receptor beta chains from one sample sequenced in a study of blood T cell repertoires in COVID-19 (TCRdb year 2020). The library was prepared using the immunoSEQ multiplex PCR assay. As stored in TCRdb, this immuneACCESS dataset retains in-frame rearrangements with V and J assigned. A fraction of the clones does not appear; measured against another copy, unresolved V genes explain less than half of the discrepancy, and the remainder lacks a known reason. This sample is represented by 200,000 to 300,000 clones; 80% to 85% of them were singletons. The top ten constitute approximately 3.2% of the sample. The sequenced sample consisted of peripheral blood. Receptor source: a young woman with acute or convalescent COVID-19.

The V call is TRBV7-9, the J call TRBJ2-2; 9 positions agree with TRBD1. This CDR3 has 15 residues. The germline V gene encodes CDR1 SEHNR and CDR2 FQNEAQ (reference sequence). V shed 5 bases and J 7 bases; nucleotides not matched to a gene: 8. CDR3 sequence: CASSLPTGGGGELFF. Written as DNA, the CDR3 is TGTGCCAGCAGCCTCCCGACAGGGGGTGGCGGGGAGCTGTTTTTT. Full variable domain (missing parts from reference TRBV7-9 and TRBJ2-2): DTGVSQNPRHKITKRGQNVTFRCDPISEHNRLYWYRQTLGQGPEFLTYFQNEAQLEKSRLLSDRFSAERPKGSFSTLEIQRTEQGDSAMYLCASSLPTGGGGELFFGEGSRLTVL.

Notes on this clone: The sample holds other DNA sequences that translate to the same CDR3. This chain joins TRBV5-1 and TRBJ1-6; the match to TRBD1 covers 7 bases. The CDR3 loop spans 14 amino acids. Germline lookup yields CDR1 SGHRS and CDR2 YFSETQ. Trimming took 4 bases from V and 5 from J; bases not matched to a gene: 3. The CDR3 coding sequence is TGCGCCAGCAGCCTGGGACAGAATAATTCACCCCTCCACTTT. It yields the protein CASSLGQNNSPLHF.

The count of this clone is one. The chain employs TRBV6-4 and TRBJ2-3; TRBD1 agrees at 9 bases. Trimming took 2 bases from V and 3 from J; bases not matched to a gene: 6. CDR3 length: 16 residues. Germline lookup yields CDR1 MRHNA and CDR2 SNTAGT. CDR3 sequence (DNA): TGTGCCAGCAGTGACGAACTCGGGACAGGGACAGATACGCAGTATTTT. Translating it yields CASSDELGTGTDTQYF.

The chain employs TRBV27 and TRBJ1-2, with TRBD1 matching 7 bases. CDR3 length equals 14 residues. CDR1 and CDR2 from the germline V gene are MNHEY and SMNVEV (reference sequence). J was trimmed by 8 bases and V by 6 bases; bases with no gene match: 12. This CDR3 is CASSGLPLGGGYTF. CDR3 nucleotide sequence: TGTGCCAGCAGCGGGCTACCACTAGGGGGCGGCTACACCTTC.

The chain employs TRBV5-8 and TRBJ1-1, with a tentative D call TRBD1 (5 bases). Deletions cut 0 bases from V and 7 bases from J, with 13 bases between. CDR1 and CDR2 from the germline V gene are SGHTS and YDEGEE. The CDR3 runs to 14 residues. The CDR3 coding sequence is TGTGCCAGCAGCTTGGAGGGGTCCCGCAGTGAAGCTTTCTTT. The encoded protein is CASSLEGSRSEAFF. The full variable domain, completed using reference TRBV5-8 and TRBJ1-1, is EAGVTQSPTHLIKTRGQQATLRCSPISGHTSVYWYQQALGLGLQFLLWYDEGEERNRGNFPPRFSGRQFPNYSSELNVNALELEDSALYLCASSLEGSRSEAFFGQGTRLTVV.

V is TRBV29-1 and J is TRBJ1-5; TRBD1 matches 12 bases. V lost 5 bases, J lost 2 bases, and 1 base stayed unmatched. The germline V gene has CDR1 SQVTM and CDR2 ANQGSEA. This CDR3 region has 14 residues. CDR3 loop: CSVRDRGRNQPQHF. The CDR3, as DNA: TGCAGCGTTAGGGACAGGGGGCGCAATCAGCCCCAGCATTTT.

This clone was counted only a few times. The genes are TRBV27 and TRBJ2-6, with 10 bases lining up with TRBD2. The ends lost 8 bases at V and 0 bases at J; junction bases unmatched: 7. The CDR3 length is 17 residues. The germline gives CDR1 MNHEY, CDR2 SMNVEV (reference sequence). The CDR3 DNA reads TGTGCCAGCCGTAGGACTAGCGGTCACTCTGGGGCCAACGTCCTGACTTTC. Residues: CASRRTSGHSGANVLTF.

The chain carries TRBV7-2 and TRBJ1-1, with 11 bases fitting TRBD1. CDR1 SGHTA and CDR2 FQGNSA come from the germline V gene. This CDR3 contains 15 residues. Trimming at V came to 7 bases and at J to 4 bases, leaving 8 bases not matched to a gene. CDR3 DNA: TGTGCCAGCACCGGACAGGGGGCGTTAAGCACTGAAGCTTTCTTT. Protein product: CASTGQGALSTEAFF.

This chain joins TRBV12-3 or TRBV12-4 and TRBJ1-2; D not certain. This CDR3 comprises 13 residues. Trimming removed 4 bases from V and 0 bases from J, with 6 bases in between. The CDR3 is CASSWRTNYGYTF. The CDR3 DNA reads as TGTGCCAGCAGTTGGAGAACTAACTATGGCTACACCTTC.

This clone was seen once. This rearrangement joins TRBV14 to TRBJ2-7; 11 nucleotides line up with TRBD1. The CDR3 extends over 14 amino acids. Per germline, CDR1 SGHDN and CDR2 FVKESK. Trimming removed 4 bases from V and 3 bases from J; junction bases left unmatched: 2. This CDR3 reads CASSRTGGNYEQYF. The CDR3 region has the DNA TGTGCCAGCAGCCGGACAGGGGGCAACTACGAGCAGTACTTC.